These 22 T cell receptor beta chains came from one sample sequenced in a study of T cell repertoires in cytomegalovirus infection. TCRdb itself ran the reads through MiXCR, one entry per CDR3 protein. The sample holds about 890,000 distinct CDR3 sequences, roughly 30% seen once. Their specific antigens are unknown. The sample consisted of cultured CD8+ T cells from PBMCs, taken from culture after CMV antigen stimulation. The receptors shown here come from a human donor in good health (CMV status not recorded). Some clones in this sample may be carry-over from other donors' samples.

The rearrangement joins TRBV20-1 to TRBJ1-2; D might be TRBD1 (5 bases). Deletions cut 2 bases from V and 6 bases from J, with 7 bases between. This CDR3 contains 11 residues. CDR1 and CDR2 (germline): DFQATT, SNEGSKA (reference sequence). The CDR3 region is CSARQGDGYTF. DNA of the CDR3: TGCAGTGCTAGACAGGGAGATGGCTACACCTTC.

This clonotype has just a few counts. The chain recombines TRBV11-1 with TRBJ2-7; 8 bases match TRBD1. The CDR3 runs 14 residues. V trimming: 3 bases; J trimming: 5 bases; junction bases outside the gene matches: 6. The germline CDR1 and CDR2 sequences are SGHAT and FQDESV (reference sequence). Here the CDR3 DNA reads TGTGCCAGCAGCTTGGGACAGGCACCCGACGAGCAGTACTTC. Amino acids: CASSLGQAPDEQYF.

The table lists this clonotype with many counts. J is TRBJ2-7 and V is TRBV7-6, with 7 bases that match TRBD2. The germline V gene has CDR1 SGHVS and CDR2 FNYEAQ. V lost 5 bases to trimming and J lost 2 bases; unmatched junction nucleotides: 9. The CDR3 runs 15 residues. This CDR3 is CASSPTSSGTYEQYF. The CDR3 region has the DNA TGTGCCAGCAGCCCGACGTCTAGCGGTACCTACGAGCAGTACTTC.

J is TRBJ1-1 and V is TRBV6-6; D gene unclear. The V gene's germline CDR1 is MNHNY and CDR2 SVGAGI (reference sequence). V shed 8 bases and J shed 2 bases, with 15 bases lying between them. The CDR3 extends over 14 amino acids. In DNA form, the CDR3 reads TGTGCCAGCCCCCCCGGAAGAGATAACACTGAAGCTTTCTTT. The encoded protein is CASPPGRDNTEAFF.

This clonotype was detected a few times. The chain has TRBV25-1 and TRBJ1-2; no reliable D call. Deletions cut 5 bases from V and 0 bases from J, with 7 bases between. CDR3 length: 13 amino acids. Germline V lookup: CDR1 MGHDK, CDR2 SYGVNS. The CDR3 coding sequence is TGTGCCAGCAGTAAGTCGTCTAACTATGGCTACACCTTC. It translates to CASSKSSNYGYTF.

This clonotype was detected a few times. This chain links TRBV7-2 with TRBJ2-7; weak D call: TRBD1 (5 bases). In germline, CDR1 is SGHTA, CDR2 FQGNSA. V was pared by 5 bases and J by 1 base, with 15 bases between. The CDR3 runs 15 residues. The CDR3 spells CASSDNRQSSYEQYF. CDR3 nucleotides: TGTGCCAGCAGCGATAATAGACAGAGTTCCTACGAGCAGTACTTC.

This clonotype was counted at least ten times. The chain links TRBV9 to TRBJ2-3; 8 nucleotides match TRBD2. The CDR3 spans 15 residues. Germline-derived CDR1 and CDR2 are SGDLS and YYNGEE. The J segment lost 1 base and the V segment lost 5 bases, leaving 6 bases of the junction unmatched. The CDR3 here is CASSASGGGTDTQYF. The CDR3 nucleotides are TGTGCCAGCAGTGCAAGCGGGGGTGGCACAGATACGCAGTATTTT.

This clonotype was detected only a few times. The gene calls are TRBV5-8 and TRBJ1-5; D unclear. This CDR3 is built from 14 residues. Trimming pared 4 bases from V and 4 bases from J, leaving 12 bases between. Germline V gives CDR1 SGHTS, CDR2 YDEGEE. For the CDR3, the DNA is TGTGCCAGCAGCCGGAGGGAGAAGAATCAGCCCCAGCATTTT. It is translated as CASSRREKNQPQHF. The full variable domain, with the rest looked up from reference TRBV5-8 and TRBJ1-5, is EAGVTQSPTHLIKTRGQQATLRCSPISGHTSVYWYQQALGLGLQFLLWYDEGEERNRGNFPPRFSGRQFPNYSSELNVNALELEDSALYLCASSRREKNQPQHFGDGTRLSIL.

This clonotype was seen a few times. DNA for the CDR3: TGCAGCGTTGAAGATCGCGGATTGGGGACTGAAGCTTTCTTT. It is translated as CSVEDRGLGTEAFF. This rearrangement joins TRBV29-1 to TRBJ1-1; D not certain. The germline gives CDR1 SQVTM, CDR2 ANQGSEA. V dropped 0 bases and J dropped 5 bases, with 13 bases sitting between them. This CDR3 has 14 residues.

This clonotype was seen a handful of times. The rearrangement links TRBV5-6 to TRBJ2-1; 9 bases are a match to TRBD2. The CDR3 totals 15 residues. Germline V gives CDR1 SGHDT, CDR2 YYEEEE. Losses at the gene ends were 4 bases for V and 8 bases for J; bases not matched to a gene: 10. Here the CDR3 DNA reads TGTGCCAGCAGCCAGGTGCGGGGGGGCCTCCATGAGCAGTTCTTC. This gives the protein CASSQVRGGLHEQFF. Full variable domain (outside the CDR3, taken from reference TRBV5-6 and TRBJ2-1): DAGVTQSPTHLIKTRGQQVTLRCSPKSGHDTVSWYQQALGQGPQFIFQYYEEEERQRGNFPDRFSGHQFPNYSSELNVNALLLGDSALYLCASSQVRGGLHEQFFGPGTRLTVL.

This clonotype was seen a single time. The gene calls are TRBV27 and TRBJ2-7; either TRBD1 or TRBD2 may fit D (5 bases each). The CDR3 consists of 14 residues. Germline values: CDR1 MNHEY, CDR2 SMNVEV (reference sequence). V was trimmed by 2 bases and J by 5 bases, leaving 13 bases between them. The CDR3 DNA is TGTGCCAGCAGTTTAGGGACGGGAAGGGACGAGCAGTACGTC. It is translated as CASSLGTGRDEQYV.

This clonotype came up a few times. The gene calls are TRBV7-9 and TRBJ2-5; tentatively, D is TRBD2 (5 bases). V was pared by 7 bases and J by 1 base, with 13 bases between. Germline values: CDR1 SEHNR, CDR2 FQNEAQ (reference sequence). This CDR3 comprises 14 residues. The CDR3 sequence is CASKRPGFQETQYF. CDR3 coding DNA: TGTGCCAGCAAGCGGCCAGGTTTCCAAGAGACCCAGTACTTC.

This clonotype was found a few times. The J gene is TRBJ2-7, the V gene TRBV11-2, with D possibly TRBD1 on 5 matching bases. The CDR3 runs 15 residues. Germline assignment: CDR1 SGHAT and CDR2 FQNNGV. V lost 5 bases, J lost 4 bases, and 18 bases lay in between. In nucleotides, the CDR3 is TGTGCCAGCAGCCACCCGAGACAGCGACTTTACGAGCAGTACTTC. This encodes CASSHPRQRLYEQYF.

In its sample, this clonotype was seen many times. V usage is TRBV7-3 and J usage is TRBJ2-2; 9 bases line up with TRBD2. Germline V gene lookup returns CDR1 SGHTA and CDR2 FQGTGA. The length of the CDR3 is 14 residues. V was clipped by 5 bases and J by 4 bases; unmatched bases: 2. The CDR3 is CASSPRGGTGELFF. The CDR3 nucleotides read TGTGCCAGCAGCCCGCGGGGGGGCACCGGGGAGCTGTTTTTT. Variable domain in full (rest from reference TRBV7-3 and TRBJ2-2): GAGVSQTPSNKVTEKGKYVELRCDPISGHTALYWYRQSLGQGPEFLIYFQGTGAADDSGLPNDRFFAVRPEGSVSTLKIQRTERGDSAVYLCASSPRGGTGELFFGEGSRLTVL.

This clonotype has only a few counts. V usage is TRBV19 and J usage is TRBJ1-6; D is perhaps TRBD1 (6 bases). Germline V gives CDR1 LNHDA, CDR2 SQIVND (reference sequence). The CDR3 length is 15 residues. The V and J ends lost 4 bases and 9 bases respectively, with 16 bases between them. The CDR3 loop reads CASSTFQGFGSPLHF. CDR3 coding DNA: TGTGCCAGTAGTACTTTTCAGGGGTTCGGTTCACCCCTCCACTTT.

This clonotype has just a few counts. The chain employs TRBV7-9 and TRBJ2-7; D might be TRBD2 (5 bases). Germline V gene data show CDR1 as SEHNR and CDR2 as FQNEAQ (reference sequence). The V end lost 3 bases, the J end lost 3 bases, and 9 bases lay between the germline ends. The length of the CDR3 is 13 residues. In nucleotides, the CDR3 is TGTGCCAGCAGCTTGGTCGGGGACTACGAGCAGTACTTC. It specifies CASSLVGDYEQYF.

The CDR3 DNA reads as TGTGCCAGCAGCTGGCCGGGACAGTCCTCTGGGGCCAACGTCCTGACTTTC. Its protein is CASSWPGQSSGANVLTF. The J gene is TRBJ2-6, the V gene TRBV7-4; the match to TRBD1 covers 7 bases. The CDR3 covers 17 residues. V lost 4 bases to trimming and J lost 0 bases; unmatched junction nucleotides: 6. CDR1 SGHVT and CDR2 SQSDAQ come from the germline V gene.

The genes are TRBV18 and TRBJ2-7; D is possibly TRBD1 (6 bases). Trimming took off 3 bases at V and 1 base at J, with 28 bases between the two ends. Germline V gene sequence: CDR1 KGHSH, CDR2 LQKENI. CDR3 length: 20 amino acids. CDR3: CASSPPTLQGINSESYEQYV. The DNA of the CDR3 is TGTGCCAGCTCACCCCCAACGTTACAGGGTATTAATTCTGAATCCTACGAGCAGTACGTC.

This clonotype was counted only a few times. The CDR3 region is CASSSTGLAGISSYNEQFF. The DNA for the CDR3 is TGCGCCAGCAGCTCGACGGGACTAGCGGGGATTAGCTCCTACAATGAGCAGTTCTTC. V is TRBV5-1 and J is TRBJ2-1; TRBD2 aligns across 13 bases. V gave up 3 bases and J gave up 0 bases; unmatched junction bases: 9. This CDR3 has 19 residues. Germline assignment: CDR1 SGHRS and CDR2 YFSETQ. The variable domain in full, completed from reference TRBV5-1 and TRBJ2-1, reads KAGVTQTPRYLIKTRGQQVTLSCSPISGHRSVSWYQQTPGQGLQFLFEYFSETQRNKGNFPGRFSGRQFSNSRSEMNVSTLELGDSALYLCASSSTGLAGISSYNEQFFGPGTRLTVL.

A remark on this clonotype: Compared with germline, one end of the junction differs, possibly owing to a read error. This chain uses TRBV4-1 with TRBJ1-5; D gene unclear. Germline V lookup: CDR1 MGHRA, CDR2 YSYEKL. The CDR3 runs 15 residues. CDR3 sequence reads: CASSQDVEGNQPRHF. The DNA for the CDR3 is TGCGCCAGCAGCCAAGATGTGGAGGGAAATCAGCCCCGGCATTTT.

The table lists this clonotype with many counts. The chain combines TRBV7-8 with TRBJ2-7, with 8 bases that match TRBD1. This CDR3 has 15 amino acids. Germline V gene data show CDR1 as SGHVS and CDR2 as FQNEAQ. J was trimmed by 4 bases and V by 3 bases; bases with no gene match: 8. In DNA form, the CDR3 reads TGTGCCAGCAGCTTCTTCCACAGGGGGGATTACGAGCAGTACTTC. Its protein product is CASSFFHRGDYEQYF.

This clonotype was seen a few times. The genes are TRBV6-5 and TRBJ2-3; the D gene is possibly TRBD1 (5 bases). Trimming cost V 6 bases and J 4 bases, with 8 bases left between them. The germline gives CDR1 MNHEY, CDR2 SVGAGI. There are 12 residues in the CDR3. The CDR3 sequence is CASRIGADTQYF. The CDR3 DNA sequence: TGTGCCAGCAGAATAGGGGCAGATACGCAGTATTTT.